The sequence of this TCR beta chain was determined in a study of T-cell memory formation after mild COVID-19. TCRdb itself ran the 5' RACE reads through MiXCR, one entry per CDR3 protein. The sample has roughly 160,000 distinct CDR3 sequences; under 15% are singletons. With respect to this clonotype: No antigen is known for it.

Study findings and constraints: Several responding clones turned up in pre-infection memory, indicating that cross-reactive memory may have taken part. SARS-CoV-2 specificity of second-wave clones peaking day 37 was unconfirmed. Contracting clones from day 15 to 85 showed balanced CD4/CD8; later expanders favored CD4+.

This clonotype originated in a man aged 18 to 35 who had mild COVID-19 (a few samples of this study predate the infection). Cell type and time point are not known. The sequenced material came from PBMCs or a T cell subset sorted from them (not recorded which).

For the CDR3, the DNA is TGTGCCAGCAGTTGGGACACGGACTACACTGAAGCTTTCTTT. Translating gives CASSWDTDYTEAFF. This sequence joins TRBV6-2 or TRBV6-3 and TRBJ1-1; tentatively, D is TRBD1 (6 bases). Trimming removed 4 bases from V and 3 bases from J, with 12 bases in between. CDR1 is MNHEY, CDR2 SVGEGT, per germline. This CDR3 is 14 amino acids long.